This entry lists 8 T cell receptor beta chains sequenced from one sample in a study of T cells after yellow fever vaccination. From the 5' RACE reads, TCRdb called clonotypes with MiXCR, one entry per CDR3 protein. Of fewer than 400,000 distinct CDR3 sequences in the sample, 6.2% were seen once. The sample here was PBMCs, taken 5 days after the yellow fever booster vaccination. All receptors come from a man aged 25 to 45 who received the YFV17D yellow fever vaccine.

The V gene is TRBV6-2 or TRBV6-3, the J gene TRBJ2-7; possibly TRBD1 or TRBD2 for D (6 bases each). The CDR3 contains 16 residues. Deletions cut 2 bases from V and 5 bases from J, with 19 bases between. CDR1 is MNHEY, CDR2 SVGEGT, per germline. CDR3 DNA sequence: TGTGCCAGCAGTTACCCGCCCGGGACACCGGGAGACGAGCAGTACTTC. Its protein product is CASSYPPGTPGDEQYF.

The chain couples TRBV10-3 to TRBJ2-7; no definite D call. The CDR3 is 12 amino acids. Trimming took off 1 base at V and 4 bases at J, with 5 bases between the two ends. The germline V gene has CDR1 ENHRY and CDR2 SYGVKD. The CDR3 is CAISEYPYEQYF. Written as DNA, the CDR3 is TGTGCCATCAGTGAGTACCCTTACGAGCAGTACTTC.

CDR3 protein: CASSKTKETQYF. The CDR3 region has the DNA TGCGCCAGCAGCAAAACTAAAGAGACCCAGTACTTC. The rearrangement uses TRBV5-1 and TRBJ2-5; D is undetermined. There are 12 residues in the CDR3. The V gene lost 4 bases and the J gene lost 3 bases, with 7 bases spanning the gap. Looked up from germline, CDR1 is SGHRS and CDR2 is YFSETQ. Full variable domain (remainder filled in from reference TRBV5-1 and TRBJ2-5): KAGVTQTPRYLIKTRGQQVTLSCSPISGHRSVSWYQQTPGQGLQFLFEYFSETQRNKGNFPGRFSGRQFSNSRSEMNVSTLELGDSALYLCASSKTKETQYFGPGTRLLVL.

This clonotype was counted ten times or more. V is TRBV7-9 and J is TRBJ2-1; 13 bases map to TRBD2. CDR1 SEHNR and CDR2 FQNEAQ come from the germline V gene (reference sequence). This CDR3 contains 16 residues. V lost 2 bases to trimming and J lost 8 bases; unmatched junction nucleotides: 6. The CDR3 DNA follows: TGTGCCAGCAGCTTAAAGGGACTAGCGGGAACTCATGAGCAGTTCTTC. Translated, it gives CASSLKGLAGTHEQFF.

This clonotype has a count of ten or more. This chain links TRBV20-1 with TRBJ2-1, with 15 bases aligning to TRBD2. Germline V gene sequence: CDR1 DFQATT, CDR2 SNEGSKA (reference sequence). The V and J ends lost 3 bases and 8 bases, in that order; junction bases with no gene match: 8. This CDR3 spans 16 amino acids. The CDR3 reads CSARSPGTSGRYEQFF. The CDR3 DNA is TGCAGTGCTAGGAGCCCCGGGACTAGCGGGAGGTATGAGCAGTTCTTC.

This clonotype was seen more than once but under ten times. The chain carries TRBV29-1 and TRBJ2-7; tentatively, D is TRBD2 (7 bases). Trimming left V 2 bases short and J 2 bases short, with 16 bases between. Per germline, CDR1 SQVTM and CDR2 ANQGSEA. CDR3 length: 15 residues. Here the CDR3 DNA reads TGCAGCGTTGAAAGGGGGGGGCCAGGAGCCTACGAGCAGTACTTC. Encoded protein: CSVERGGPGAYEQYF.

This chain links TRBV29-1 with TRBJ1-1, with a tentative D call TRBD1 (6 bases). Looked up from germline, CDR1 is SQVTM and CDR2 is ANQGSEA. The CDR3 has 12 residues. V shed 3 bases and J shed 7 bases, with 12 bases lying between them. The CDR3 DNA reads as TGCAGCGTTGAGACCGGGGGCAATGAAGCTTTCTTT. This translates into CSVETGGNEAFF.

This clonotype turned up a few times. The rearrangement links TRBV14 to TRBJ1-2; 7 bases are shared with TRBD1. Germline V gene sequence: CDR1 SGHDN, CDR2 FVKESK. V lost 4 bases and J lost 8; bases outside the gene matches: 4. The CDR3 loop spans 12 amino acids. CDR3 nucleotides: TGTGCCAGCAGCCCGGGACAGCGCGGCTACACCTTC. This translates into CASSPGQRGYTF.